One sample yielded the 17 T cell receptor beta chains listed below, sequenced in a study of PD-1 blockade in classical Hodgkin lymphoma. Profiling relied on immunoSEQ multiplex PCR, and the TCRdb table lists in-frame clones only, not all of them. The sample yields 6,000 to 9,500 clones, under 90% seen once. All patients relapsed after autologous stem cell transplantation, and brentuximab vedotin exposure varied. Sequences were derived from peripheral blood mononuclear cells (PBMCs), sampled at baseline. These receptors were obtained from a human donor with classical Hodgkin lymphoma.

The rearrangement uses TRBV5-1 and TRBJ2-3; D possibly matches TRBD1 or TRBD2 (5 bases each). Germline-derived CDR1 and CDR2 are SGHRS and YFSETQ. The CDR3 runs 15 residues. V lost 0 bases and J lost 4, with 12 bases in between. CDR3 protein: CASSLGNGAPDTQYF. The DNA for the CDR3 is TGCGCCAGCAGCTTGGGGAACGGGGCGCCAGATACGCAGTATTTT.

The chain has TRBV5-4 and TRBJ1-4, with 11 bases aligning to TRBD1. The CDR3 loop spans 16 amino acids. Germline V gene data show CDR1 as SGHNT and CDR2 as YYREEE (reference sequence). Trimming removed 2 bases from V and 8 bases from J; junction bases left unmatched: 8. CDR3: CASSFNSGTGGEKLFF. The CDR3, as DNA: TGTGCCAGCAGCTTTAATTCCGGGACAGGGGGAGAAAAACTGTTTTTT.

The chain joins TRBV11-2 to TRBJ2-1; tentative D call: TRBD2 (6 bases). Trimming took 9 bases from V and 3 from J, leaving 18 bases between them. The CDR3 is 15 residues long. CDR1 and CDR2 (germline): SGHAT, FQNNGV. The CDR3 sequence: CASGPGSGRYNEQFF. The CDR3 coding sequence is TGTGCCAGTGGCCCCGGTAGCGGACGCTACAATGAGCAGTTCTTC.

The chain uses TRBV7-2 and TRBJ1-2, with 7 bases fitting TRBD1. The CDR3 sequence is 16 residues long. From germline, CDR1 is SGHTA and CDR2 FQGNSA. The V and J ends lost 7 bases and 4 bases, in that order; junction bases with no gene match: 15. The chain's CDR3 is CASTTGQTNTVYGYTF. CDR3 DNA: TGTGCCAGCACCACGGGACAGACAAACACCGTCTATGGCTACACCTTC.

This clone was counted between two and nine times. V gene TRBV19 combines with J gene TRBJ1-1, with TRBD1 identical over 10 bases. The CDR3 is 15 amino acids. CDR1 is LNHDA, CDR2 SQIVND, per germline (reference sequence). With 8 bases clipped from V and 2 bases from J, the junction kept 8 bases outside the gene matches. CDR3 nucleotides: TGTGCCAGTTACGGGGACAGGGGTATAAACACTGAAGCTTTCTTT. Encoded protein: CASYGDRGINTEAFF.

The table lists this clone with a count of one. The chain is built from TRBV30 and TRBJ2-7; maybe TRBD2 (5 bases). CDR1 GTSNPN and CDR2 SVGIG come from the germline V gene (reference sequence). The CDR3 is 12 residues long. Trimming cost V 1 base and J 7 bases, with 11 bases left between them. This CDR3 reads CAWSGGIWEQYF. CDR3 in DNA: TGTGCCTGGAGTGGAGGGATTTGGGAGCAGTACTTC.

The chain links TRBV19 to TRBJ2-5; weak D call: TRBD1 (6 bases). The CDR3 extends over 11 amino acids. In germline, CDR1 is LNHDA, CDR2 SQIVND (reference sequence). V shed 7 bases and J shed 5 bases, with 8 bases lying between them. CDR3 loop: CASIQGETQYF. The CDR3 coding sequence is TGTGCCAGTATCCAGGGGGAGACCCAGTACTTC.

The chain uses TRBV5-1 and TRBJ2-1; 8 bases are a match to TRBD2. This CDR3 comprises 14 residues. Trimming removed 0 bases from V and 8 bases from J; junction bases left unmatched: 4. The germline CDR1 and CDR2 sequences are SGHRS and YFSETQ. The CDR3 sequence is CASSLAGGPYEQFF. In DNA form, the CDR3 reads TGCGCCAGCAGCTTGGCGGGAGGGCCCTATGAGCAGTTCTTC.

The chain couples TRBV18 to TRBJ1-1; 7 bases match TRBD1. CDR3 size: 17 residues. Germline lookup yields CDR1 KGHSH and CDR2 LQKENI. V trimming: 3 bases; J trimming: 1 base; junction bases outside the gene matches: 11. CDR3 protein: CASSPLPLGQPNTEAFF. CDR3 nucleotide sequence: TGTGCCAGCTCACCTCTACCTTTGGGACAGCCGAACACTGAAGCTTTCTTT.

The rearrangement joins TRBV7-7 to TRBJ1-1, with D possibly matching TRBD1 (6 bases). The germline V gene encodes CDR1 SSHAT and CDR2 FNYEAQ (reference sequence). This CDR3 is built from 13 residues. Trimming took 5 bases from V and 7 from J, leaving 14 bases between them. DNA for the CDR3: TGTGCCAGCAGCAACACAGGGTACGGTGAAGCTTTCTTT. Its protein product is CASSNTGYGEAFF.

The genes are TRBV2 and TRBJ2-5; TRBD1 agrees at 7 bases. This CDR3 region has 14 residues. V trimming: 6 bases; J trimming: 5 bases; junction bases outside the gene matches: 9. Germline CDR1 SNHLY, CDR2 FYNNEI. The chain's CDR3 is CASSSRGFRETQYF. The DNA for the CDR3 is TGTGCCAGCAGCTCCAGGGGGTTTCGGGAGACCCAGTACTTC.

J is TRBJ1-4 and V is TRBV28; D may be TRBD1 (5 bases). Trimming shortened V by 5 bases and J by 0 bases, and 10 bases separated the two germline ends. In germline, CDR1 is MDHEN, CDR2 SYDVKM. The CDR3 extends over 15 amino acids. CDR3 amino acids: CASSRRGSTNEKLFF. The CDR3 nucleotides are TGTGCCAGCAGTAGGCGGGGCTCAACTAATGAAAAACTGTTTTTT.

V is TRBV7-9 and J is TRBJ2-7; 10 bases fit TRBD1. V was clipped by 5 bases and J by 0 bases; unmatched bases: 13. CDR3 length equals 18 residues. Germline lookup yields CDR1 SEHNR and CDR2 FQNEAQ (reference sequence). CDR3 loop: CASSIVGQGPKGSYEQYF. The CDR3 bases are TGTGCCAGCAGCATAGTGGGACAGGGGCCGAAGGGCTCCTACGAGCAGTACTTC.

V gene TRBV5-6 combines with J gene TRBJ2-2, with unresolved D. Trimming shortened V by 1 base and J by 6 bases, and 16 bases separated the two germline ends. CDR1 is SGHDT, CDR2 YYEEEE, per germline. The CDR3 runs 16 residues. As DNA, the CDR3 is TGTGCCAGCAGCTTGCGCCAAACTTCGATCGCCGGGGAGCTGTTTTTT. It translates to CASSLRQTSIAGELFF.

The chain combines TRBV7-3 with TRBJ1-2; D might be TRBD1 (5 bases). The germline V and J ends were trimmed by 3 bases and 8 bases, with 10 bases remaining between them. The CDR3 extends over 12 amino acids. Germline-derived CDR1 and CDR2 are SGHTA and FQGTGA. The CDR3 sequence is CASSFPGQGYTF. The CDR3 DNA follows: TGTGCCAGCAGCTTTCCAGGACAAGGCTACACCTTC.

This clone was counted only a few times. The chain has TRBV28 and TRBJ2-7, with 11 nucleotides matching TRBD2. V was clipped by 4 bases and J by 2 bases; unmatched bases: 10. CDR3 length: 17 amino acids. The germline V gene has CDR1 MDHEN and CDR2 SYDVKM. In DNA form, the CDR3 reads TGTGCCAGCAGTTCGGGACTAGCGGCCTTTGGAACCTACGAGCAGTACTTC. This encodes CASSSGLAAFGTYEQYF. Combining the CDR3 with reference TRBV28 and TRBJ2-7 gives the whole variable domain DVKVTQSSRYLVKRTGEKVFLECVQDMDHENMFWYRQDPGLGLRLIYFSYDVKMKEKGDIPEGYSVSREKKERFSLILESASTNQTSMYLCASSSGLAAFGTYEQYFGPGTRLTVT.

The chain links TRBV4-2 to TRBJ1-1; TRBD1 agrees at 8 bases. J gave up 3 bases and V 0 bases, and 0 bases lay outside the gene matches. The germline CDR1 and CDR2 sequences are LGHNA and YNFKEQ. The length of the CDR3 is 14 residues. In nucleotides, the CDR3 is TGTGCCAGCAGCCAAGAGACAGGGGACACTGAAGCTTTCTTT. Residues: CASSQETGDTEAFF.